This TCR beta chain came from a study of CD8 T cells in Susac syndrome. For the study at large: At the time of blood draw, patients with Susac syndrome were therapy-naive, receiving corticosteroids, or receiving intravenous immunoglobulin alone.

The CDR3 is 14 residues long. The RNA input was about 0.5 to 1 ug, and it was reverse transcribed with random hexamers. Across 54 Vbeta and 13 Jbeta, immunoSEQ multiplex PCR amplified TCR beta CDR3. Using its own MiXCR run on the immunoSEQ multiplex PCR reads, TCRdb lists one record per CDR3 protein. The sample has roughly 220,000 distinct CDR3 sequences; 85% to 95% are singletons. In the case of this clonotype: At one end, the junction sequence differs from germline, possibly due to a read error.

The sequence derives from a human donor with Susac syndrome. The rearrangement links TRBV12-3 or TRBV12-4 to TRBJ2-1; 10 nucleotides match TRBD2. The sequenced material came from CD4+ T cells from PBMCs. The CDR3 protein is CASSLAGVRNEQFF. The CDR3 DNA is TGTGCCAGCAGTCTAGCGGGGGTCCGCAATGAGCAGTTCTTC.